This TCR beta chain is from a study of immune evolution from preneoplasia to lung adenocarcinoma (dated by TCRdb to the early 2020s). With respect to the entire study: HLA loss of heterozygosity was observed in approximately 7%, 15% and 30% of AIS, MIA and ADC lesions, respectively, and was not observed in any AAH lesions. The immune data were combined with whole exome sequencing and methylation data from the same cohort of nodules. The sample size depended on which specimens were available, not on a prior power calculation. POLYSOLVER was used to infer class I HLA alleles from exome data, and LOHHLA was used to detect allele-specific HLA loss. Resected precursor lesions (AAH, AIS, MIA) and invasive adenocarcinomas were compared with paired morphologically normal lung tissue. The overall cohort comprised some 53 patients with pulmonary nodules who underwent surgical resection. It was reported in the study that approximately 100 samples were used for TCR sequencing. A total of some 53 patients contributed TCR sequencing data. The study used immune gene expression, TCR sequencing and multiplex immunofluorescence to profile the immune contexture of lung adenocarcinoma precursors and invasive adenocarcinoma. General findings and caveats noted by the study authors: The findings reflected association rather than direct causation, and larger cohorts with long-term follow-up and longitudinal biopsies were considered necessary. Normal lung showed the highest clonality, whereas later-stage lesions appeared to have higher T cell density and diversity but lower clonality. KRAS-mutant nodules showed the highest T cell clonality compared with EGFR-mutant or double wild-type lesions. All patients were from Japan and China, so applicability to Western populations was uncertain. Normal lung had the highest top T cell clone frequencies, and these frequencies appeared to fall progressively from AAH through AIS, MIA and invasive adenocarcinoma.

Between about 2014 and 2018, the patients underwent resection in either Japan or China. The histologic diagnosis of each case was independently confirmed on H&E slides by two lung cancer pathologists. To enrich premalignant or tumor cells for nucleic acid extraction, macro-dissection was performed after pathologic assessment. DNA was isolated from FFPE tissue using the AllPrep DNA/RNA FFPE Kit. TCR beta CDR3 regions were sequenced from DNA using the immunoSEQ hsTCRbeta Kit. In the source study's methods: The ImmunoSEQ Analyzer was used to analyse the TCR sequencing data. T cell clonality was defined as 1 minus Pielou's evenness computed on productive rearrangements. To measure T cell diversity, the inverse Simpson index was applied to productive templates. T cell density was expressed as TCR beta template counts normalized to usable DNA, with usable DNA estimated by amplifying and sequencing housekeeping genes. TCR metrics were compared across histologic stages using two-sided Kruskal-Wallis tests. Imported from immuneACCESS, the table was reduced by TCRdb to in-frame sequences with V and J called. These copies leave out some clones; in studies compared against another copy, an unresolved V gene accounts for under half, and the cause of the remainder is not known. The V and J calls and clone size were taken over from that table, and D and trimming were inferred from the DNA. This sample is represented by tens of thousands of clones; roughly 80% of them were singletons. The top ten clonotypes cover around 5.6% of the sample.

Including cysteine and phenylalanine, the CDR3 has 16 amino acids. CDR3 DNA only is kept here, 48 bases in frame from base 1. The germline V end is reduced by 3 bases and the J end by 0 bases; junction bases left unmatched: 5. CDR1 and CDR2 are drawn from the germline V gene: MGHRA, YSYEKL. Of note for this clone: It lacks a known antigen. Per-base qualities were not stored, and no clone one base away is much larger.

Sequencing was carried out using FFPE invasive lung adenocarcinoma tissue. What the cell subset or site label conveys for this sample: frankly invasive lung adenocarcinoma (ADC). The sequence was collected from a person in their sixties or seventies with lung adenocarcinoma. Here the chain combines TRBV4-1 and TRBJ1-5; TRBD1 matches 7 bases in the middle. DNA sequence: TGCGCCAGCAGCCAGCGACAGGGTGATAGCAATCAGCCCCAGCATTTT. Its translation reads: CASSQRQGDSNQPQHF.